Listed here are 8 T cell receptor beta chains from one sample, sequenced in a study of T cell changes during pregnancy in multiple sclerosis. The assay was immunoSEQ multiplex PCR, and TCRdb's table has in-frame clones only and misses some. This repertoire shows approximately 60,000 clones, about 93% found once; its top ten account for less than 0.45%. The material sequenced was CD4+ T cells from peripheral blood mononuclear cells, taken before pregnancy. All receptors derive from a female donor with multiple sclerosis, enrolled in a pregnancy study.

This sequence joins TRBV9 and TRBJ2-3; 14 bases are shared with TRBD2. The CDR3 is 16 residues long. Germline CDR1 reads SGDLS; CDR2 reads YYNGEE. Losses at the gene ends were 3 bases for V and 14 bases for J; bases not matched to a gene: 14. CDR3 nucleotides: TGTGCCAGCAGCGCACTCGGGACTAGCGGGAGCCTGGGTGTGTATTTT. It encodes CASSALGTSGSLGVYF.

The genes are TRBV11-3 and TRBJ2-3; D ambiguous. The CDR3 loop spans 15 amino acids. Trimming took 1 base from V and 1 from J, leaving 9 bases between them. Germline CDR1 SGHNT, CDR2 YENEEA. CDR3 sequence: CASSLGSGGTDTQYF. In nucleotides, the CDR3 is TGTGCCAGCAGCTTAGGATCCGGAGGCACAGATACGCAGTATTTT.

The chain joins TRBV25-1 to TRBJ2-5, with D maybe TRBD1 (5 bases). The CDR3 is 15 residues long. Germline-derived CDR1 and CDR2 are MGHDK and SYGVNS. The germline V and J ends were trimmed by 3 bases and 5 bases, with 16 bases remaining between them. The CDR3 DNA reads TGTGCCAGCAGTGATGAAGGTCTCAAGGGGGAGACCCAGTACTTC. It encodes CASSDEGLKGETQYF. The full variable domain, its missing parts supplied by reference TRBV25-1 and TRBJ2-5, is EADIYQTPRYLVIGTGKKITLECSQTMGHDKMYWYQQDPGMELHLIHYSYGVNSTEKGDLSSESTVSRIRTEHFPLTLESARPSHTSQYLCASSDEGLKGETQYFGPGTRLLVL.

This clone was detected once. The chain links TRBV7-3 to TRBJ2-1, with TRBD2 matching 7 bases. The germline V gene encodes CDR1 SGHTA and CDR2 FQGTGA. The CDR3 is made up of 14 amino acids. V trimming: 5 bases; J trimming: 8 bases; junction bases outside the gene matches: 9. The CDR3 spells CASSHTAAGDEQFF. In DNA, the CDR3 is TGTGCCAGCAGCCACACGGCGGCGGGGGATGAGCAGTTCTTC. Based on the CDR3 plus reference TRBV7-3 and TRBJ2-1, the full variable domain is GAGVSQTPSNKVTEKGKYVELRCDPISGHTALYWYRQSLGQGPEFLIYFQGTGAADDSGLPNDRFFAVRPEGSVSTLKIQRTERGDSAVYLCASSHTAAGDEQFFGPGTRLTVL.

This CDR3 is CASSLESGQETQYF. DNA of the CDR3: TGTGCCAGCAGCTTGGAGTCAGGGCAAGAGACCCAGTACTTC. The chain has TRBV11-3 and TRBJ2-5; the D gene is possibly TRBD1 (5 bases). V lost 3 bases, J lost 2 bases, and 10 bases lay in between. This CDR3 comprises 14 residues. Germline V CDR1 and CDR2: SGHNT, YENEEA.

J is TRBJ2-7 and V is TRBV15; 8 positions agree with TRBD2. Trimming cost V 1 base and J 7 bases; bases outside gene matches: 12. Germline V gene lookup returns CDR1 LNHNV and CDR2 YYDKDF (reference sequence). This CDR3 has 16 amino acids. The CDR3, as DNA: TGTGCCACCAGCAGAGTTCCTAGCGGGTATGGAGGTGAGCAGTACTTC. Translated: CATSRVPSGYGGEQYF.

The chain employs TRBV27 and TRBJ2-7; a possible D gene is TRBD2 (5 bases). Trimming shortened V by 7 bases and J by 2 bases, and 39 bases separated the two germline ends. CDR1 and CDR2 (germline): MNHEY, SMNVEV (reference sequence). The CDR3 loop spans 22 amino acids. CDR3 sequence reads: CASKLPASGRGAPQAGAYEQYF. In DNA form, the CDR3 reads TGTGCCAGCAAGTTACCAGCCTCAGGCCGGGGAGCCCCTCAGGCCGGGGCCTACGAGCAGTACTTC.

The chain joins TRBV6-1 to TRBJ2-5, with 12 positions matching TRBD2. Germline-derived CDR1 and CDR2 are MNHNS and SASEGT. V shed 8 bases and J 5 bases; nucleotides not matched to a gene: 6. The CDR3 has 14 residues. CDR3 amino acids: CASLAGGPRETQYF. The CDR3 bases are TGTGCCAGCCTAGCGGGAGGGCCGCGGGAGACCCAGTACTTC.